Here is one TCR beta chain with its context. This specimen belongs to a study of blood T cell repertoires in COVID-19. Looking at the study overall: Samples of COVID-19 (acute and convalescent) were obtained from the United States, Italy and Spain. From T cells, B-cell-depleted T cells, or PBMCs came the material, which was cDNA or gDNA.

Donors in Cohort 3 counted as recovered after two negative PCRs, clearance, or symptom resolution. Clones were sequenced by immunoSEQ multiplex PCR, and TCRdb holds only the in-frame ones, with some missing. The data show roughly 300,000 clones, roughly 87% seen once. The CDR3 covers 14 residues. Trimming pared 6 bases from V and 4 bases from J, leaving 15 bases between. The sample comprised PBMCs or T cells enriched from blood (not recorded which). This clonotype was obtained from a woman in her thirties who had recovered from COVID-19. The chain recombines TRBV23-1 with TRBJ1-1, with a tentative D call TRBD1 (6 bases). TRBV23-1 is an ORF for which the function is uncertain. The CDR3 reads CASRNHRVSTEAFF. DNA of the CDR3: TGCGCCAGCAGAAATCACAGGGTTAGCACTGAAGCTTTCTTT.